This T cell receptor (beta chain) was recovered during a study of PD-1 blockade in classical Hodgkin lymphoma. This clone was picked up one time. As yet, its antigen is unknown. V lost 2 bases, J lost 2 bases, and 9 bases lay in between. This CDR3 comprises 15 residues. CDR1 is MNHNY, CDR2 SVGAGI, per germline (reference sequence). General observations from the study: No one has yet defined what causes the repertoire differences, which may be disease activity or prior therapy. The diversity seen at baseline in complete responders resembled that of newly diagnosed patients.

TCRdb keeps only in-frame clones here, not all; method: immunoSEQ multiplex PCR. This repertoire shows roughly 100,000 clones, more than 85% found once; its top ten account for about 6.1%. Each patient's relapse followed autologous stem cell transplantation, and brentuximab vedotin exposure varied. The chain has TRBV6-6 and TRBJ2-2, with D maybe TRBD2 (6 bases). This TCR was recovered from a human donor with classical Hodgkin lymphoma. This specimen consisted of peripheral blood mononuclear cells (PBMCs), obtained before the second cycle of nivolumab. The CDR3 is CASSYGTVNTGELFF. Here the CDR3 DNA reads TGTGCCAGCAGTTACGGGACTGTAAACACCGGGGAGCTGTTTTTT.